This TCR beta chain was sequenced in a study of identical twins. This CDR3 spans 13 amino acids. Germline values: CDR1 DFQATT, CDR2 SNEGSKA (reference sequence). Trimming removed 6 bases from V and 2 bases from J; junction bases left unmatched: 4. TCRdb recomputed calls from the 5' RACE reads with MiXCR, one row per CDR3 protein. Of roughly 750,000 distinct CDR3 sequences in the sample, approximately 22% were seen once. The sample was also linked to a second study, of T cells expressing NK-cell markers.

The J gene is TRBJ2-1, the V gene TRBV20-1; 7 bases match TRBD2. The receptor's source is a woman aged 18-29 years in good health. What was sequenced was PBMCs. This CDR3 is CSAGLDAYNEQFF. The CDR3 region has the DNA TGCAGTGCCGGACTAGATGCCTACAATGAGCAGTTCTTC.